One and the same sample provided the 16 T cell receptor beta chains below, sequenced in a study of blood T cell repertoires in COVID-19 (dated by TCRdb to about 2020). Library preparation was by the immunoSEQ multiplex PCR assay. TCRdb's version of the immuneACCESS table is confined to in-frame rearrangements and falls short of the full clone set. An unresolved V gene accounts for under half of the shortfall where checked; the remainder is of unknown origin. This sample gives 250,000 to 350,000 clones in total; 70% to 85% of them show up just once. The ten largest account for 0.75% to 0.95% of the sample. The sample taken for sequencing was peripheral blood. The receptors were sampled from a human donor with COVID-19, enrolled during active disease. The donor label of this sample is uncertain.

This clone was seen only a few times. The chain has TRBV2 and TRBJ2-1, with D uncertain. Trimming took off 5 bases at V and 7 bases at J, with 6 bases between the two ends. The V gene's germline CDR1 is SNHLY and CDR2 FYNNEI. The CDR3 runs to 11 residues. The DNA of the CDR3 is TGTGCCAGCAGTATAGCAAATGAGCAGTTCTTC. As protein: CASSIANEQFF.

The chain links TRBV9 to TRBJ2-1, with D perhaps matching TRBD1 (6 bases). This CDR3 is 15 amino acids long. V lost 2 bases to trimming and J lost 1 base, with 10 bases between them. From germline, CDR1 is SGDLS and CDR2 YYNGEE. CDR3 in DNA: TGTGCCAGCAGCGTGCGGACAGCATCCTACAATGAGCAGTTCTTC. This gives the protein CASSVRTASYNEQFF. The complete variable domain, with remaining parts taken from reference TRBV9 and TRBJ2-1, reads DSGVTQTPKHLITATGQRVTLRCSPRSGDLSVYWYQQSLDQGLQFLIQYYNGEERAKGNILERFSAQQFPDLHSELNLSSLELGDSALYFCASSVRTASYNEQFFGPGTRLTVL.

The chain carries TRBV9 and TRBJ2-5, with D maybe TRBD2 (6 bases). V gave up 4 bases and J gave up 1 base, with 17 bases separating them. There are 16 residues in the CDR3. Germline V gives CDR1 SGDLS, CDR2 YYNGEE. In nucleotides, the CDR3 is TGTGCCAGCAGCCCCCCCCGCGGGGCTAGCCAAGAGACCCAGTACTTC. Translating gives CASSPPRGASQETQYF.

The chain has TRBV12-3 or TRBV12-4 and TRBJ1-1; D unresolved. The CDR3 contains 11 residues. Between the trimmed V and J ends, which lost 1 base and 12 bases, there was a span of 9 bases. The CDR3: CASSLVGGTFF. CDR3 sequence (DNA): TGTGCCAGCAGTTTAGTGGGAGGGACTTTCTTT.

The chain recombines TRBV19 with TRBJ1-2; unclear D gene. The germline gives CDR1 LNHDA, CDR2 SQIVND (reference sequence). The V end was cut by 4 bases, the J end by 3 bases, with 12 bases between. The CDR3 has 14 amino acids. The DNA of the CDR3 is TGTGCCAGTAGTAGAGAACGTCAGGACTATGGCTACACCTTC. It codes for CASSRERQDYGYTF.

This clone was detected only a few times. Written as DNA, the CDR3 is TGTGCCAGCAGCCCAGGGGGCGCGGGGCAGCCCCAGCATTTT. It translates to CASSPGGAGQPQHF. The rearrangement links TRBV28 to TRBJ1-5, with 8 bases aligning to TRBD1. V shed 6 bases, J shed 7 bases, and the junction held 8 bases outside the gene matches. Looked up from germline, CDR1 is MDHEN and CDR2 is SYDVKM. This CDR3 is 14 amino acids long.

This rearrangement joins TRBV6-6 to TRBJ2-2; tentatively, D is TRBD2 (5 bases). Trimming shortened V by 5 bases and J by 6 bases, and 10 bases separated the two germline ends. The CDR3 runs 13 residues. Germline assignment: CDR1 MNHNY and CDR2 SVGAGI (reference sequence). The CDR3 protein is CASSTAGPGELFF. CDR3 DNA sequence: TGTGCCAGCAGTACCGCGGGTCCCGGGGAGCTGTTTTTT.

This rearrangement joins TRBV28 to TRBJ1-5; D perhaps matches TRBD1 (5 bases). The germline V and J ends were trimmed by 6 bases and 2 bases, with 8 bases remaining between them. The V gene's germline CDR1 is MDHEN and CDR2 SYDVKM. The CDR3 spans 13 residues. The CDR3 protein is CASSQGGNQPQHF. In DNA, the CDR3 is TGTGCCAGCAGCCAGGGTGGCAATCAGCCCCAGCATTTT.

This chain joins TRBV6-5 and TRBJ2-2, with D possibly being TRBD1 (6 bases). In germline, CDR1 is MNHEY, CDR2 SVGAGI. Trimming took off 6 bases at V and 4 bases at J, with 15 bases between the two ends. CDR3 length equals 15 residues. The CDR3 loop is CASSRSGQITGELFF. In nucleotides, the CDR3 is TGTGCCAGCAGCCGATCAGGACAGATCACCGGGGAGCTGTTTTTT.

The chain recombines TRBV19 with TRBJ1-3; 7 bases fit TRBD1. CDR1 is LNHDA and CDR2 is SQIVND in the germline V gene (reference sequence). V lost 7 bases and J lost 3; bases outside the gene matches: 6. The CDR3 has 14 amino acids. This CDR3 reads CASKQGIGGNTIYF. Written as DNA, the CDR3 is TGTGCCAGTAAACAGGGGATAGGTGGAAACACCATATATTTT.

This chain links TRBV30 with TRBJ2-7; weak D call: TRBD2 (6 bases). The CDR3 spans 14 residues. Germline CDR1 GTSNPN, CDR2 SVGIG (reference sequence). V lost 2 bases, J lost 4 bases, and 15 bases lay in between. Here the CDR3 DNA reads TGTGCCTGGAGTCCCCCGGGACTTGAATACGAGCAGTACTTC. Translation: CAWSPPGLEYEQYF.

This clone was recorded once. Additional DNA sequences in this sample encode the identical CDR3. The chain couples TRBV3-1 (or the pseudogene TRBV3-2) to TRBJ1-1, with D possibly TRBD1 on 5 matching bases. The CDR3 loop spans 13 amino acids. V lost 3 bases and J 1 base, leaving 6 bases between the germline ends. Looked up from germline, CDR1 is LGHDT and CDR2 is YNNKEL (reference sequence). The CDR3 spells CASSQGGNTEAFF. The CDR3 DNA is TGTGCCAGCAGCCAGGGGGGGAACACTGAAGCTTTCTTT.

This chain links TRBV5-1 with TRBJ1-5; D possibly corresponds to TRBD1 (6 bases). Trimming left V 2 bases short and J 3 bases short, with 9 bases between. Per germline, CDR1 SGHRS and CDR2 YFSETQ. This CDR3 is built from 14 residues. As DNA, the CDR3 is TGCGCCAGCAGCTTCGGGACACTCAATCAGCCCCAGCATTTT. This sequence encodes CASSFGTLNQPQHF.

CDR3 DNA: TGTGCCAGCAGCCCCCCCGGGACAGGAGGTGAAAAACTGTTTTTT. This sequence encodes CASSPPGTGGEKLFF. The chain links TRBV5-8 to TRBJ1-4, with 8 positions matching TRBD1. Germline trimming cut 4 bases from V and 7 bases from J; bases unmatched to any gene: 9. The germline V gene has CDR1 SGHTS and CDR2 YDEGEE. This CDR3 spans 15 amino acids.

As to this clone: The sample has other DNA sequences that encode this CDR3 too. V is TRBV19 and J is TRBJ1-5; a possible D gene is TRBD1 (6 bases). The CDR3 runs to 13 residues. Trimming removed 3 bases at V and 6 bases at J, with 9 bases between. Germline assignment: CDR1 LNHDA and CDR2 SQIVND (reference sequence). The CDR3 DNA is TGTGCCAGTAGTATCCAGGGGCGTCAGCCCCAGCATTTT. It codes for CASSIQGRQPQHF.

The gene calls are TRBV5-8 and TRBJ1-2, with D tentatively TRBD1 (5 bases). The CDR3 runs to 13 residues. Trimming shortened V by 0 bases and J by 8 bases, and 11 bases separated the two germline ends. The germline V gene has CDR1 SGHTS and CDR2 YDEGEE. The CDR3 here is CASSLDRRVGYTF. The CDR3 DNA reads TGTGCCAGCAGCTTGGACAGGAGGGTGGGCTACACCTTC.